This entry is about one TCR beta chain. What it binds is not known. Germline V gene lookup returns CDR1 PRHDT and CDR2 FYEKMQ (reference sequence). Trimming shortened V by 6 bases and J by 0 bases, and 3 bases separated the two germline ends. The length of the CDR3 is 11 residues. The data derive from a study of TIL therapy for anti-PD-1-resistant metastatic lung cancer. Study-wide findings and caveats: After infusion, TIL clonotypes partly replaced peripheral T cells and declined over months.

Time point of the sample: pre-treatment sample, taken before nivolumab and TIL therapy. The libraries were made with immunoSEQ v3. Clones were sequenced by immunoSEQ multiplex PCR, and TCRdb holds only the in-frame ones, with some missing. The table has around 16,000 clones, 65% to 75% seen once. The source of this sequence is a person aged 25-80 years with non-small cell lung cancer. The source material was blood, sampled at baseline. J is TRBJ2-7 and V is TRBV13; D unclear. CDR3 protein: CASSFSYEQYF. The CDR3 bases are TGTGCCAGCAGTTTCTCCTACGAGCAGTACTTC.